This TCR beta chain was identified during a study of Tregs in tolerant kidney transplant recipients. Measured with immunoSEQ multiplex PCR; TCRdb has only the in-frame clones, and not every one. The sample holds nearly 15,000 clones, around 80% seen once. The CDR3 loop spans 12 amino acids. From germline, CDR1 is SGHVS and CDR2 FNYEAQ. Trimming cost V 5 bases and J 7 bases, with 8 bases left between them. The sequenced sample was Tregs from blood, obtained before the transplant. This receptor was taken from a human donor who received a combined kidney and bone marrow transplant. The genes are TRBV7-6 and TRBJ2-2; no clear D gene. Here the CDR3 reads CASSRGHGELFF. CDR3 nucleotides: TGTGCCAGCAGCCGTGGGCACGGGGAGCTGTTTTTT. The whole variable domain, remainder taken from reference TRBV7-6 and TRBJ2-2, is GAGVSQSPRYKVTKRGQDVALRCDPISGHVSLYWYRQALGQGPEFLTYFNYEAQQDKSGLPNDRFSAERPEGSISTLTIQRTEQRDSAMYRCASSRGHGELFFGEGSRLTVL.